This TCR beta chain was identified in a study of cytomegalovirus exposure and HLA in healthy donors. Vbeta (60) and Jbeta (13) primers were used in the PCR. The assay was immunoSEQ multiplex PCR, and TCRdb's table has in-frame clones only and misses some. The sample includes tens of thousands of clones, approximately 70% of them seen just once. Sample: PBMCs. This clonotype was obtained from a woman aged 50 to 60 in good health and CMV-seropositive.

DNA for the CDR3: TGCAGCGTTGAACGGGAATCAGGCTACACCTTC. This sequence encodes CSVERESGYTF. The V gene is TRBV29-1, the J gene TRBJ1-2; D unresolved. The CDR3 is made up of 11 amino acids. V was clipped by 2 bases and J by 8 bases, with 9 bases between them. The germline CDR1 and CDR2 sequences are SQVTM and ANQGSEA.